A selection of T cell receptor beta chains follows, all from one sample in a study of cytomegalovirus exposure and HLA in healthy donors. The repertoire was sequenced with immunoSEQ multiplex PCR; TCRdb's copy has only in-frame clones and lacks some. The sample holds 250,000 to 300,000 clones; roughly 90% are singletons and the top ten take about 0.36%. Material for sequencing was PBMCs. The receptors derive from a woman aged 18-29 years in good health and CMV-seronegative. Both conserved end residues are part of each CDR3. Fields, in order: D gene, clone size, V gene, J gene, CDR3 DNA, CDR3 protein. D genes are given only for firm matches. Clone sizes are given selectively: once, few, many, or a class where the clone is expanded.

NA	NA	TRBV5-1	TRBJ2-3	TGCGCCAGCAGCTTGGGATTAGCGCGCACTAGCACAGATACGCAGTATTTT	CASSLGLARTSTDTQYF
TRBD1	NA	TRBV28	TRBJ1-4	TGTGCCAGCAGCCTAGACAGGGTGGCGACTAATGAAAAACTGTTTTTT	CASSLDRVATNEKLFF
TRBD1	NA	TRBV4-3	TRBJ1-4	TGCGCCAGCAGCCAAGAGAGTAGGGACAGAAATAATGAAAAACTGTTTTTT	CASSQESRDRNNEKLFF
NA	NA	TRBV29-1	TRBJ1-1	TGCAGCGTTGTCGAGGACATTAAGAACACTGAAGCTTTCTTT	CSVVEDIKNTEAFF
TRBD1	once	TRBV7-9	TRBJ1-1	TGTGCCAGCAGTTCGGACAGGGGGCACACTGAAGCTTTCTTT	CASSSDRGHTEAFF
TRBD2	NA	TRBV7-9	TRBJ2-5	TGTGCCAGCAGCGGGGGACTAGCGCACTACCAAGAGACCCAGTACTTC	CASSGGLAHYQETQYF
NA	NA	TRBV28	TRBJ2-3	TGTGCCAGCAGTTTAGTTCTAGCCGGAGATACGCAGTATTTT	CASSLVLAGDTQYF
NA	once	TRBV2	TRBJ2-4	TGTGCCAGCCTAAGACTAGCCAAAAACATTCAGTACTTC	CASLRLAKNIQYF
NA	NA	TRBV27	TRBJ2-3	TGTGCCAGCAGTTCACCGGTTACTAGCACAGATACGCAGTATTTT	CASSSPVTSTDTQYF
NA	NA	TRBV2	TRBJ2-1	TGTGCCAGCAGGGGGGGTAGCGTTTACTACAATGAGCAGTTCTTC	CASRGGSVYYNEQFF
NA	NA	TRBV6-1	TRBJ1-1	TGTGCCAGCAGTGAAGCGCTGACAGACCTTGAGAACACTGAAGCTTTCTTT	CASSEALTDLENTEAFF
NA	once	TRBV5-5	TRBJ1-1	TGTGCCAGCAGCTTTAGTTACACTGAAGCTTTCTTT	CASSFSYTEAFF
TRBD2	once	TRBV11-3	TRBJ2-2	TGTGCCAGCAGCGAAAGGACTAGCGGGGCCACCGGGGAGCTGTTTTTT	CASSERTSGATGELFF
NA	NA	TRBV5-6	TRBJ1-3	TGTGCCAGCAGCCCCGACAGTTCCTCTGGAAACACCATATATTTT	CASSPDSSSGNTIYF
TRBD2	NA	TRBV4-3	TRBJ2-1	TGCGCCAGCAGCCAAGACCGGCGGGGGGTCTACAATGAGCAGTTCTTC	CASSQDRRGVYNEQFF
NA	NA	TRBV6-5	TRBJ1-1	TGTGCCAGCAGTTACTACGGGAGGGACACTGAAGCTTTCTTT	CASSYYGRDTEAFF
NA	NA	TRBV10-2	TRBJ1-5	TGCGCCAGCAGTGAAACAGGGCATAGCAATCAGCCCCAGCATTTT	CASSETGHSNQPQHF
NA	NA	TRBV14	TRBJ1-2	TGTGCCAGCAGCCAAGATATCGTGGGCTACACCTTC	CASSQDIVGYTF
TRBD2	NA	TRBV4-2	TRBJ2-3	TGTGCCAGCAGCCACGGATTCCTAGCGGGAAATACAGATACGCAGTATTTT	CASSHGFLAGNTDTQYF
TRBD2	NA	TRBV27	TRBJ2-1	TGTGCCAGCAGTCTAGCGGGGGGTTCCTACAATGAGCAGTTCTTC	CASSLAGGSYNEQFF
TRBD1	NA	TRBV5-1	TRBJ2-5	TGCGCCAGCAGCTTCCGACAGGGACAAGAGACCCAGTACTTC	CASSFRQGQETQYF
TRBD2	NA	TRBV6-5	TRBJ2-7	TGTGCCAGCAGTTCGGGACTAGTCCGCGAGCAGTACTTC	CASSSGLVREQYF
NA	once	TRBV13	TRBJ2-2	TGTGCCAGCCATTCGGGGACATCTGACACCGGGGAGCTGTTTTTT	CASHSGTSDTGELFF
NA	NA	TRBV13	TRBJ2-5	TGTGCCAGCAGCTTAGGCCCAAATTCCTCCCCCCGGAGGACCCAGTACTTC	CASSLGPNSSPRRTQYF
NA	once	TRBV28	TRBJ1-2	TGTGCCAGCAGCTCGCTGGGAGACCCTAGGGGCTACACCTTC	CASSSLGDPRGYTF
TRBD2	NA	TRBV9	TRBJ2-3	TGTGCCAGCAGCGGTGGTGGGGGGGGAGGCACAGATACGCAGTATTTT	CASSGGGGGGTDTQYF
TRBD2	few	TRBV6-5	TRBJ2-2	TGTGCCAGCAGTTACCTCCTAGCGGGGAACACCGGGGAGCTGTTTTTT	CASSYLLAGNTGELFF
TRBD1	NA	TRBV28	TRBJ1-2	TGTGCCAGCAGTCTCCCGGGACAGGGAGATGGCTACACCTTC	CASSLPGQGDGYTF
TRBD2	NA	TRBV9	TRBJ2-2	TGTGCCCGCAGCGTAGAAGCGGGGGGGTTCACCGGGGAGCTGTTTTTT	CARSVEAGGFTGELFF
TRBD2	NA	TRBV6-1	TRBJ2-7	TGTGCCAGCAGGAATAGCGGGGGCCGCTCCCACGAGCAGTACTTC	CASRNSGGRSHEQYF
TRBD1	NA	TRBV2	TRBJ1-2	TGTGCCAGCAGTGAAGGGTCAGGGGGCCACTATGGCTACACCTTC	CASSEGSGGHYGYTF
TRBD2	NA	TRBV4-2	TRBJ2-3	TGTGCCAGCAGCCTAGAGGCGGGACTAGCGGTTCGGGGAGATACGCAGTATTTT	CASSLEAGLAVRGDTQYF
TRBD1	NA	TRBV5-6	TRBJ2-7	TGTGCCAGCAGCTTGTCGGACAGGGGTCACGAGCAGTACTTC	CASSLSDRGHEQYF
NA	NA	TRBV19	TRBJ2-1	TGTGCCAGTAGGACTGACTGGCAATCCTACAATGAGCAGTTCTTC	CASRTDWQSYNEQFF
TRBD2	NA	TRBV7-8	TRBJ2-5	TGTGCCAGCAGCAATGCTCGACTAGCGGATCAAGAGAACCCCTACTTC	CASSNARLADQENPYF
TRBD1	NA	TRBV11-2	TRBJ1-2	TGTGCCAGCAGCTGGACAGGGGACTATGGCTACACCTTC	CASSWTGDYGYTF
NA	NA	TRBV25-1	TRBJ1-1	TGTGCCAGCAGTACCATGGGGGGAGGTGGCGAAGCTTTCTTT	CASSTMGGGGEAFF
NA	NA	TRBV5-4	TRBJ1-6	TGTGCCAGCAGCCAACGGGGAGCCGCCTATAATTCACCCCTCCACTTT	CASSQRGAAYNSPLHF
NA	NA	TRBV9	TRBJ2-5	TGTGCCAGCAGCGTAGAACCCGCAGGGGTCCGGGAGACCCAGTACTTC	CASSVEPAGVRETQYF
NA	NA	TRBV2	TRBJ2-3	TGTGCCACAGGATTTCGGGGGTCGGGGAGGACAGATACGCAGTATTTT	CATGFRGSGRTDTQYF
TRBD1	NA	TRBV5-4	TRBJ1-2	TGTGCCAGCAGCTTGCGAACCCGGGACAGGGGCTATGGCTACACCTTC	CASSLRTRDRGYGYTF
NA	NA	TRBV7-9	TRBJ1-5	TGTGCCAGCAGCCCCGGCGGAGGCAATCAGCCCCAGCATTTT	CASSPGGGNQPQHF